Below are 24 T cell receptor beta chains sequenced from a single sample in a study of a mutant IDH1 vaccine in newly diagnosed glioma. Their antigen targets remain unknown. Some clones are missing from TCRdb's copy, which holds only in-frame ones; the method was immunoSEQ multiplex PCR. The sample contains 75,000 to 95,000 clones, over 85% of which appear only once. Noted time point: week 47, end of study. Every vaccination contained 300 ug of the mutant IDH1 20-mer peptide and was paired with topical imiquimod. The sample in question was PBMCs, obtained from a glioma patient whose treatment included an IDH1 peptide vaccine. These receptors all come from a woman in her forties or fifties with glioma.

In this sample, this clone turned up once. The J gene is TRBJ1-2, the V gene TRBV28, with D hard to call. V shed 4 bases and J shed 3 bases, with 6 bases lying between them. Germline V lookup: CDR1 MDHEN, CDR2 SYDVKM. This CDR3 contains 12 residues. The CDR3 loop is CASSSRYYGYTF. The CDR3, as DNA: TGTGCCAGCAGTTCACGCTACTATGGCTACACCTTC.

The chain carries TRBV29-1 and TRBJ2-3; D not resolved. The CDR3 covers 15 residues. Germline CDR1 SQVTM, CDR2 ANQGSEA. Trimming took 3 bases from V and 0 from J, leaving 13 bases between them. CDR3 DNA sequence: TGCAGCGTTGAGGGATACACTGCTAGCACAGATACGCAGTATTTT. This sequence encodes CSVEGYTASTDTQYF.

In its sample, this clone was seen a few times. This chain uses TRBV7-8 with TRBJ2-1, with 14 bases fitting TRBD2. The CDR3 runs 15 residues. Germline lookup yields CDR1 SGHVS and CDR2 FQNEAQ. Unmatched junction bases numbered 5, after V lost 5 bases and J lost 8 bases. The CDR3 sequence is CASSQGLAGVYEQFF. CDR3 DNA: TGTGCCAGCAGCCAGGGACTAGCGGGAGTCTATGAGCAGTTCTTC.

This chain joins TRBV30 and TRBJ2-5; 15 bases are a match to TRBD2. CDR3 length: 15 residues. Trimming cost V 3 bases and J 7 bases; bases outside gene matches: 6. The germline CDR1 and CDR2 sequences are GTSNPN and SVGIG (reference sequence). CDR3: CAWRSGLAGGGTQYF. The CDR3 DNA reads as TGTGCCTGGAGGTCGGGACTAGCGGGAGGTGGGACCCAGTACTTC.

This chain joins TRBV19 and TRBJ1-1; no reliable D call. The V gene's germline CDR1 is LNHDA and CDR2 SQIVND (reference sequence). This CDR3 has 14 amino acids. V gave up 2 bases and J gave up 1 base, with 8 bases separating them. The CDR3 here is CASSIREKNTEAFF. CDR3 in DNA: TGTGCCAGTAGTATAAGGGAGAAGAACACTGAAGCTTTCTTT.

The chain uses TRBV11-2 and TRBJ1-2; 12 bases line up with TRBD1. V dropped 1 base and J dropped 4; count of bases not matched to a gene: 13. This CDR3 has 19 residues. Germline V gene lookup returns CDR1 SGHAT and CDR2 FQNNGV. The CDR3 loop is CASSLGAAGQGAVGYGYTF. In DNA, the CDR3 is TGTGCCAGCAGCTTAGGGGCGGCGGGACAGGGGGCTGTGGGCTATGGCTACACCTTC.

This clone was seen a single time. The chain uses TRBV15 and TRBJ2-7; TRBD2 might be the D (6 bases). The germline gives CDR1 LNHNV, CDR2 YYDKDF (reference sequence). The CDR3 is made up of 16 amino acids. With 0 bases removed from V and 5 bases from J, the gap between germline ends came to 17 bases. CDR3 residues: CATSRDGGRGYHEQYF. In DNA, the CDR3 is TGTGCCACCAGCAGAGATGGAGGTCGGGGGTACCACGAGCAGTACTTC.

This rearrangement joins TRBV7-9 to TRBJ2-7; TRBD2 is a possible D gene (5 bases). This CDR3 is 14 amino acids long. CDR1 and CDR2 from the germline V gene are SEHNR and FQNEAQ (reference sequence). V was cut by 1 base and J by 5 bases, with 12 bases left in between. For the CDR3, the DNA is TGTGCCAGCAGCTTAGTGTCCGGGATCAACGAGCAGTACTTC. It translates to CASSLVSGINEQYF. Full variable domain (rest looked up from reference TRBV7-9 and TRBJ2-7): DTGVSQNPRHKITKRGQNVTFRCDPISEHNRLYWYRQTLGQGPEFLTYFQNEAQLEKSRLLSDRFSAERPKGSFSTLEIQRTEQGDSAMYLCASSLVSGINEQYFGPGTRLTVT.

The J gene is TRBJ1-3, the V gene TRBV9; TRBD1 might be the D (6 bases). Germline V gene lookup returns CDR1 SGDLS and CDR2 YYNGEE. CDR3 length: 15 amino acids. V was shortened by 1 base and J by 3 bases, with 11 bases between the two germline ends. The CDR3 sequence is CASSVWGAGGNTIYF. The CDR3 coding sequence is TGTGCCAGCAGCGTATGGGGGGCAGGTGGAAACACCATATATTTT.

The gene calls are TRBV5-1 and TRBJ2-5; 7 bases align to TRBD2. Per the germline V gene, CDR1 is SGHRS and CDR2 is YFSETQ. J was trimmed by 6 bases and V by 0 bases; bases with no gene match: 5. CDR3 length: 14 amino acids. Here the CDR3 DNA reads TGCGCCAGCAGCTTGGGGACTAGTAGGCAGACCCAGTACTTC. It is translated as CASSLGTSRQTQYF. Variable domain in full (rest from reference TRBV5-1 and TRBJ2-5): KAGVTQTPRYLIKTRGQQVTLSCSPISGHRSVSWYQQTPGQGLQFLFEYFSETQRNKGNFPGRFSGRQFSNSRSEMNVSTLELGDSALYLCASSLGTSRQTQYFGPGTRLLVL.

The genes are TRBV7-9 and TRBJ2-1; D possibly corresponds to TRBD1 (6 bases). Germline V gene sequence: CDR1 SEHNR, CDR2 FQNEAQ (reference sequence). There are 15 residues in the CDR3. V dropped 8 bases and J dropped 8 bases, with 22 bases sitting between them. This CDR3 reads CASAARGSSADEQFF. CDR3 sequence (DNA): TGTGCCAGCGCCGCAAGGGGGAGCTCGGCCGATGAGCAGTTCTTC.

The V and J genes are TRBV29-1 and TRBJ1-4; 7 bases align to TRBD1. In germline, CDR1 is SQVTM, CDR2 ANQGSEA. This CDR3 has 15 amino acids. J gave up 0 bases and V 6 bases, and 7 bases lay outside the gene matches. CDR3 sequence: CSVAGTAATNEKLFF. Here the CDR3 DNA reads TGCAGCGTCGCAGGGACAGCCGCAACTAATGAAAAACTGTTTTTT.

The V gene is TRBV28, the J gene TRBJ2-7; no clear D gene. This CDR3 spans 13 amino acids. Germline V gene data show CDR1 as MDHEN and CDR2 as SYDVKM. The V end lost 3 bases, the J end lost 0 bases, and 6 bases lay between the germline ends. CDR3 in amino acids: CASSFGFSYEQYF. CDR3 bases: TGTGCCAGCAGTTTCGGCTTCTCCTACGAGCAGTACTTC.

Remarks on this clone: Other nucleotide sequences in the sample specify the same CDR3. The V call is TRBV9, the J call TRBJ2-3, with a tentative D call TRBD2 (6 bases). V was clipped by 0 bases and J by 1 base, with 9 bases between them. Per germline, CDR1 SGDLS and CDR2 YYNGEE. The CDR3 length is 15 residues. As DNA, the CDR3 is TGTGCCAGCAGCGTAGTTGCGGGGCGCACAGATACGCAGTATTTT. Amino acids: CASSVVAGRTDTQYF.

In this sample, this clone turned up once. The chain has TRBV21-1 and TRBJ2-7; the D segment call TRBD1 is taken from the table without a DNA check. TRBV21-1 is noted as a pseudogene. This CDR3 contains 13 residues. CDR3 sequence (DNA): TGTGCCAGCAGCAGGGCAGGTTTCTACGAGCAGTACTTC. Translating gives CASSRAGFYEQYF.

The chain carries TRBV7-9 and TRBJ1-2, with D unclear. The V and J ends lost 1 base and 4 bases respectively, with 10 bases between them. The CDR3 has 14 amino acids. Germline V gene sequence: CDR1 SEHNR, CDR2 FQNEAQ (reference sequence). The CDR3, as DNA: TGTGCCAGCAGCTTAGACAGACGTTCCTATGGCTACACCTTC. Translating gives CASSLDRRSYGYTF.

This clone occurred once. The chain couples TRBV7-8 to TRBJ2-2, with 14 bases aligning to TRBD2. J gave up 5 bases and V 4 bases, and 9 bases lay outside the gene matches. Germline loops: CDR1 SGHVS, CDR2 FQNEAQ. The CDR3 sequence is 18 residues long. The CDR3 DNA is TGTGCCAGCAGCTCTCCGGGACTAGCGGGAGTAAGGACCGGGGAGCTGTTTTTT. Protein: CASSSPGLAGVRTGELFF. Combining the CDR3 with reference TRBV7-8 and TRBJ2-2 gives the whole variable domain GAGVSQSPRYKVAKRGQDVALRCDPISGHVSLFWYQQALGQGPEFLTYFQNEAQLDKSGLPSDRFFAERPEGSVSTLKIQRTQQEDSAVYLCASSSPGLAGVRTGELFFGEGSRLTVL.

CDR3 coding DNA: TGTGCCAGCAGTGAACGCGGGACAGGGCGCGGGAGATCCTACAATGAGCAGTTCTTC. It codes for CASSERGTGRGRSYNEQFF. The chain links TRBV6-1 to TRBJ2-1; 9 positions match TRBD1. Germline CDR1 MNHNS, CDR2 SASEGT. This CDR3 is built from 19 residues. J lost 1 base, V lost 2 bases, and 12 bases had no gene match.

This clone was seen only once. The chain links TRBV9 to TRBJ1-2; 8 nucleotides agree with TRBD1. Germline lookup yields CDR1 SGDLS and CDR2 YYNGEE. Germline trimming cut 3 bases from V and 6 bases from J; bases unmatched to any gene: 1. The CDR3 is made up of 12 amino acids. The CDR3 sequence: CASSGDRNGYTF. CDR3 nucleotides: TGTGCCAGCAGCGGGGACAGGAATGGCTACACCTTC.

The chain is built from TRBV6-1 and TRBJ1-3; D gene uncertain. The CDR3 has 15 residues. Germline lookup yields CDR1 MNHNS and CDR2 SASEGT. Trimming took 1 base from V and 0 from J, leaving 7 bases between them. For the CDR3, the DNA is TGTGCCAGCAGTGAAGTGGCTTACTCTGGAAACACCATATATTTT. Its protein product is CASSEVAYSGNTIYF.

The chain is built from TRBV7-8 and TRBJ1-2; D possibly corresponds to TRBD1 (6 bases). CDR1 is SGHVS, CDR2 FQNEAQ, per germline. The CDR3 spans 17 residues. The germline V and J ends were trimmed by 5 bases and 1 base, with 20 bases remaining between them. CDR3 sequence: CASSAYRANNNNYGYTF. The DNA for the CDR3 is TGTGCCAGCAGCGCCTACAGGGCCAACAACAATAACTATGGCTACACCTTC.

This clone turned up a few times. The chain is built from TRBV5-1 and TRBJ1-1, with D unclear. V lost 4 bases to trimming and J lost 11 bases, with 18 bases between them. There are 13 residues in the CDR3. In germline, CDR1 is SGHRS, CDR2 YFSETQ. The CDR3 loop reads CASSPSGWRLAFF. DNA of the CDR3: TGCGCCAGCAGCCCCTCGGGGTGGCGACTGGCTTTCTTT.

The chain joins TRBV5-6 to TRBJ2-7; 9 nucleotides align to TRBD1. V dropped 4 bases and J dropped 2; count of bases not matched to a gene: 10. The germline gives CDR1 SGHDT, CDR2 YYEEEE. The length of the CDR3 is 16 residues. The CDR3 DNA sequence: TGTGCCAGCAGCCATTCTCCGGGACAGGGAACCTACGAGCAGTACTTC. Protein sequence: CASSHSPGQGTYEQYF.

The J gene is TRBJ2-2, the V gene TRBV9, with 7 bases fitting TRBD1. The CDR3 extends over 16 amino acids. The V gene end was trimmed by 4 bases and the J gene end by 3 bases; junction bases not matched to a gene: 9. CDR1 and CDR2 from the germline V gene are SGDLS and YYNGEE. CDR3 loop: CASSPHRGRDTGELFF. The CDR3 DNA reads as TGTGCCAGCAGCCCCCACAGGGGACGGGACACCGGGGAGCTGTTTTTT.